A selection of T cell receptor beta chains follows, all from one sample in a study of PD-1 blockade in classical Hodgkin lymphoma. Sequencing used immunoSEQ multiplex PCR; TCRdb keeps in-frame clones, though not all of them. The profile shows around 90,000 clones, roughly 78% of them singletons. Sequences were derived from peripheral blood mononuclear cells (PBMCs), sampled before the fourth cycle of nivolumab. These TCRs come from a human donor with classical Hodgkin lymphoma. Each CDR3 is given with its conserved first and last residue. The order of the fields is clone size, V gene, J gene, D gene, CDR3 protein, CDR3 DNA. The D gene is left open where the match is weak. Expanded clones get a size class; other rows say once, few or many, or leave the size out.

clone_size: few
v_call: TRBV1
j_call: TRBJ2-3
d_call: -
cdr3_aa: CTSSQDPGTSGRAGTDTQYF
cdr3_nt: TGCACCAGCAGCCAAGACCCCGGGACTAGCGGGAGGGCCGGCACAGATACGCAGTATTTT

clone_size: -
v_call: TRBV10-3
j_call: TRBJ1-1
d_call: TRBD1
cdr3_aa: CATQPAVGQMNTEAFF
cdr3_nt: TGTGCCACTCAACCTGCCGTGGGACAGATGAACACTGAAGCTTTCTTT

clone_size: -
v_call: TRBV27
j_call: TRBJ2-7
d_call: TRBD1
cdr3_aa: CASSLARGLWEQYF
cdr3_nt: TGTGCCAGCAGTTTAGCCAGGGGGCTTTGGGAGCAGTACTTC

clone_size: -
v_call: TRBV6-6
j_call: TRBJ1-2
d_call: -
cdr3_aa: CASSLNGGIDGYTF
cdr3_nt: TGTGCCAGCAGTTTGAACGGGGGGATAGATGGCTACACCTTC

clone_size: once
v_call: TRBV6-1
j_call: TRBJ1-5
d_call: -
cdr3_aa: CASSQKVTQPQHF
cdr3_nt: TGTGCCAGCAGCCAGAAGGTCACTCAGCCCCAGCATTTT

clone_size: -
v_call: TRBV4-1
j_call: TRBJ2-2
d_call: TRBD2
cdr3_aa: CASSMLAGEGTGELFF
cdr3_nt: TGCGCCAGCAGCATGCTCGCGGGGGAAGGCACCGGGGAGCTGTTTTTT

clone_size: -
v_call: TRBV7-2
j_call: TRBJ2-3
d_call: -
cdr3_aa: CASSLGRSTDTQYF
cdr3_nt: TGTGCCAGCAGCTTAGGCCGGAGCACAGATACGCAGTATTTT

clone_size: -
v_call: TRBV9
j_call: TRBJ1-3
d_call: -
cdr3_aa: CASSGPPTGNTIYF
cdr3_nt: TGTGCCAGCAGCGGGCCCCCCACTGGGAACACCATATATTTT

clone_size: -
v_call: TRBV19
j_call: TRBJ2-7
d_call: -
cdr3_aa: CASSIRVRSYEQYF
cdr3_nt: TGTGCCAGTAGTATCCGCGTGCGCTCCTACGAGCAGTACTTC

clone_size: once
v_call: TRBV19
j_call: TRBJ2-1
d_call: -
cdr3_aa: CASGPALVQFF
cdr3_nt: TGTGCCAGCGGTCCCGCCCTGGTACAGTTCTTC

clone_size: few
v_call: TRBV18
j_call: TRBJ2-7
d_call: -
cdr3_aa: CASTIAEAYEQYF
cdr3_nt: TGTGCCAGCACGATAGCGGAGGCCTACGAGCAGTACTTC

clone_size: -
v_call: TRBV19
j_call: TRBJ1-6
d_call: TRBD1
cdr3_aa: CASRRIRDSNNSPLHF
cdr3_nt: TGTGCCAGTAGGAGAATCCGGGACAGTAATAATTCACCCCTCCACTTT

clone_size: -
v_call: TRBV27
j_call: TRBJ1-5
d_call: -
cdr3_aa: CASSSGGVQPQHF
cdr3_nt: TGTGCCAGCAGTAGCGGGGGTGTTCAGCCCCAGCATTTT

clone_size: -
v_call: TRBV2
j_call: TRBJ2-6
d_call: -
cdr3_aa: CASSSSGANVLTF
cdr3_nt: TGTGCCAGCAGTTCATCTGGGGCCAACGTCCTGACTTTC

clone_size: -
v_call: TRBV9
j_call: TRBJ1-1
d_call: -
cdr3_aa: CASSVALRGTEAFF
cdr3_nt: TGTGCCAGCAGCGTAGCGTTGAGGGGTACTGAAGCTTTCTTT

clone_size: -
v_call: TRBV27
j_call: TRBJ2-1
d_call: TRBD2
cdr3_aa: CASSFKGLVYEQFF
cdr3_nt: TGTGCCAGCAGTTTTAAGGGACTAGTCTATGAGCAGTTCTTC

clone_size: once
v_call: TRBV6-6
j_call: TRBJ2-7
d_call: -
cdr3_aa: CASSYEDLYEQYF
cdr3_nt: TGTGCCAGCAGTTACGAGGATTTGTACGAGCAGTACTTC

clone_size: -
v_call: TRBV7-3
j_call: TRBJ2-1
d_call: TRBD2
cdr3_aa: CASSLVGTSATSYNEQFF
cdr3_nt: TGTGCCAGCAGCTTAGTTGGGACTAGCGCAACCTCCTACAATGAGCAGTTCTTC

clone_size: -
v_call: TRBV27
j_call: TRBJ2-7
d_call: -
cdr3_aa: CASSLRGAAYEQYF
cdr3_nt: TGTGCCAGCAGCTTAAGGGGGGCGGCGTACGAGCAGTACTTC

clone_size: few
v_call: TRBV5-1
j_call: TRBJ1-2
d_call: TRBD1
cdr3_aa: CASSLTGTGEGYTF
cdr3_nt: TGCGCCAGCAGCCTGACCGGGACAGGGGAAGGCTACACCTTC

clone_size: -
v_call: TRBV5-4
j_call: TRBJ2-1
d_call: TRBD2
cdr3_aa: CASSFFERTSVYNEQFF
cdr3_nt: TGTGCCAGCAGCTTCTTTGAGAGGACTAGCGTTTACAATGAGCAGTTCTTC

clone_size: -
v_call: TRBV6-5
j_call: TRBJ2-7
d_call: -
cdr3_aa: CASSYRLYSYEQYF
cdr3_nt: TGTGCCAGCAGTTACCGACTATACAGCTACGAGCAGTACTTC

clone_size: -
v_call: TRBV7-9
j_call: TRBJ2-1
d_call: -
cdr3_aa: CASSQQFF
cdr3_nt: TGTGCCAGCAGCCAGCAGTTCTTC

clone_size: -
v_call: TRBV15
j_call: TRBJ2-7
d_call: -
cdr3_aa: CATSRAPDSTYEQYF
cdr3_nt: TGTGCCACCAGCAGAGCCCCCGACAGTACCTACGAGCAGTACTTC

clone_size: -
v_call: TRBV5-1
j_call: TRBJ2-1
d_call: -
cdr3_aa: CASSLGGDSYNEQFF
cdr3_nt: TGCGCCAGCAGCTTGGGGGGTGACTCCTACAATGAGCAGTTCTTC

clone_size: many
v_call: TRBV4-1
j_call: TRBJ2-7
d_call: -
cdr3_aa: CASSHGGYSQWQYF
cdr3_nt: TGCGCCAGCAGCCACGGGGGCTATTCCCAATGGCAGTACTTC

clone_size: -
v_call: TRBV19
j_call: TRBJ1-1
d_call: -
cdr3_aa: CASSIVVSTEAFF
cdr3_nt: TGTGCCAGTAGTATAGTAGTTAGCACTGAAGCTTTCTTT

clone_size: -
v_call: TRBV7-9
j_call: TRBJ1-1
d_call: -
cdr3_aa: CASSAWGTEAFF
cdr3_nt: TGTGCCAGCAGCGCTTGGGGCACTGAAGCTTTCTTT

clone_size: once
v_call: TRBV7-2
j_call: TRBJ2-7
d_call: TRBD2
cdr3_aa: CASSSSGRSRREQYF
cdr3_nt: TGTGCCAGCAGCTCAAGCGGGAGGTCCAGGCGGGAGCAGTACTTC

clone_size: -
v_call: TRBV7-8
j_call: TRBJ2-7
d_call: TRBD2
cdr3_aa: CASSLDFGTRRYLGEQYF
cdr3_nt: TGTGCCAGCAGCTTAGACTTTGGGACTAGAAGGTATTTGGGCGAGCAGTACTTC

clone_size: -
v_call: TRBV4-1
j_call: TRBJ2-5
d_call: -
cdr3_aa: CASSQEWRLGGETQYF
cdr3_nt: TGCGCCAGCAGCCAAGAGTGGAGACTAGGAGGGGAGACCCAGTACTTC

clone_size: -
v_call: TRBV29-1
j_call: TRBJ2-3
d_call: -
cdr3_aa: CSVERSGVTDTQYF
cdr3_nt: TGCAGCGTTGAAAGGTCTGGGGTGACAGATACGCAGTATTTT

clone_size: -
v_call: TRBV5-1
j_call: TRBJ2-3
d_call: TRBD2
cdr3_aa: CASRTGLAVETDTQYF
cdr3_nt: TGCGCCAGCAGAACGGGACTAGCGGTTGAAACAGATACGCAGTATTTT

clone_size: -
v_call: TRBV5-1
j_call: TRBJ2-7
d_call: TRBD1
cdr3_aa: CASSFSGGYNEQYF
cdr3_nt: TGCGCCAGCAGCTTCTCAGGGGGCTATAACGAGCAGTACTTC

clone_size: -
v_call: TRBV28
j_call: TRBJ1-5
d_call: TRBD1
cdr3_aa: CASSLLGTGNQPQHF
cdr3_nt: TGTGCCAGCAGTTTATTGGGGACAGGGAATCAGCCCCAGCATTTT

clone_size: -
v_call: TRBV4-2
j_call: TRBJ1-1
d_call: -
cdr3_aa: CASSQEGNRVYEAFF
cdr3_nt: TGTGCCAGCAGCCAAGAGGGGAACAGGGTGTATGAAGCTTTCTTT

clone_size: -
v_call: TRBV11-3
j_call: TRBJ1-2
d_call: -
cdr3_aa: CASSLDGNYGYTF
cdr3_nt: TGTGCCAGCAGCTTAGACGGGAACTATGGCTACACCTTC

clone_size: medium-sized
v_call: TRBV4-3
j_call: TRBJ1-5
d_call: -
cdr3_aa: CASSQVGNGQPQHF
cdr3_nt: TGCGCCAGCAGCCAAGTAGGGAATGGGCAGCCCCAGCATTTT

clone_size: -
v_call: TRBV11-2
j_call: TRBJ2-7
d_call: TRBD1
cdr3_aa: CASSNRDSTGNYEQYF
cdr3_nt: TGTGCCAGCAGCAACCGGGACAGTACGGGGAATTACGAGCAGTACTTC

clone_size: -
v_call: TRBV25-1
j_call: TRBJ1-4
d_call: TRBD1
cdr3_aa: CASSPGQGLANEKLFF
cdr3_nt: TGTGCCAGCAGCCCGGGACAGGGGCTGGCTAATGAAAAACTGTTTTTT

clone_size: -
v_call: TRBV11-3
j_call: TRBJ1-5
d_call: -
cdr3_aa: CASSPRSTSNQPQHF
cdr3_nt: TGTGCCAGCAGCCCCCGGAGTACTAGCAATCAGCCCCAGCATTTT

clone_size: -
v_call: TRBV2
j_call: TRBJ1-2
d_call: -
cdr3_aa: CASKGQPNYGYTF
cdr3_nt: TGTGCCAGCAAGGGGCAGCCTAACTATGGCTACACCTTC

clone_size: -
v_call: TRBV28
j_call: TRBJ2-1
d_call: TRBD2
cdr3_aa: CASSPGGYNEQFF
cdr3_nt: TGTGCCAGCTCGCCCGGGGGGTACAATGAGCAGTTCTTC

clone_size: once
v_call: TRBV9
j_call: TRBJ2-3
d_call: -
cdr3_aa: CASSVGSRTDTQYF
cdr3_nt: TGTGCCAGCAGCGTGGGCAGCCGCACAGATACGCAGTATTTT

clone_size: -
v_call: TRBV2
j_call: TRBJ2-1
d_call: TRBD2
cdr3_aa: CASSEGLAGSNEQFF
cdr3_nt: TGTGCCAGCAGTGAAGGCCTAGCGGGGAGCAATGAGCAGTTCTTC

clone_size: -
v_call: TRBV28
j_call: TRBJ2-5
d_call: -
cdr3_aa: CASSLVRTPSGTQYF
cdr3_nt: TGTGCCAGCAGTTTGGTCAGGACCCCCAGTGGGACCCAGTACTTC

clone_size: -
v_call: TRBV30
j_call: TRBJ1-5
d_call: -
cdr3_aa: CAWSVRSDQPQHF
cdr3_nt: TGTGCCTGGAGTGTACGATCAGATCAGCCCCAGCATTTT

clone_size: -
v_call: TRBV19
j_call: TRBJ2-5
d_call: -
cdr3_aa: CASSRTVQETQYF
cdr3_nt: TGTGCCAGTAGTCGGACAGTCCAAGAGACCCAGTACTTC

clone_size: -
v_call: TRBV6-1
j_call: TRBJ2-3
d_call: TRBD2
cdr3_aa: CASSPGLAGADTQYF
cdr3_nt: TGTGCCAGCAGCCCCGGACTAGCGGGGGCAGATACGCAGTATTTT

clone_size: -
v_call: TRBV18
j_call: TRBJ2-5
d_call: -
cdr3_aa: CASSPSQETQYF
cdr3_nt: TGTGCCAGCTCACCGTCCCAAGAGACCCAGTACTTC